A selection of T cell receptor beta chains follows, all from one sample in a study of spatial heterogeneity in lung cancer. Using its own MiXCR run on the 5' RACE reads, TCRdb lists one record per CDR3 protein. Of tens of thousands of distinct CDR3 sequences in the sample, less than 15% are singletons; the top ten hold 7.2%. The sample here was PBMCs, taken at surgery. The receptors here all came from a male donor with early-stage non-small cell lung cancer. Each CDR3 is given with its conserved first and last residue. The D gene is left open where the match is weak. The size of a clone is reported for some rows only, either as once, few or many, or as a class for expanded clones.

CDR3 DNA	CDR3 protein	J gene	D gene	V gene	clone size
TGTGCCAGCTCACCCAGCGGAGATGACACTGAAGCTTTCTTT	CASSPSGDDTEAFF	TRBJ1-1	.	TRBV18	.
TGCGCCAGCAGCCGAGACGCGGCCACCGGGGAGCTGTTTTTT	CASSRDAATGELFF	TRBJ2-2	.	TRBV5-1	many
TGTGCCACCGAGATCGAGGTTGGGGGACGAGGAGGCAATCAGCCCCAGCATTTT	CATEIEVGGRGGNQPQHF	TRBJ1-5	.	TRBV6-1	few
TGTGCCAGCAGCGGTACAGGGTCATACAATGAGCAGTTCTTC	CASSGTGSYNEQFF	TRBJ2-1	.	TRBV3-1	many
TGTGCCAGCAGTGTGTCAGGGAGAAATTCACCCCTCCACTTT	CASSVSGRNSPLHF	TRBJ1-6	.	TRBV25-1	many
TGTGCCAGCAGCCAAGACGACAGGGGAGAGACCCAGTACTTC	CASSQDDRGETQYF	TRBJ2-5	TRBD1	TRBV3-1	.
TGTGCCAGCAGCGGTCAGGACAGGGGCGTCGAAGGCTACACCTTC	CASSGQDRGVEGYTF	TRBJ1-2	TRBD1	TRBV5-4	many
TGTGCCAGCAGCCCCCAGGCGGGAAATGAGCAGTTCTTC	CASSPQAGNEQFF	TRBJ2-1	.	TRBV7-9	few
TGTGCCAGCAGCTTAACGGGGCAGGGAACCTACGAGCAGTACTTC	CASSLTGQGTYEQYF	TRBJ2-7	.	TRBV7-3	.
TGTGCCACCAGTGACCCAGGACAGGGAAGAGATACGCAGTATTTT	CATSDPGQGRDTQYF	TRBJ2-3	TRBD1	TRBV24-1	few
TGCGCCAGCAGTCAATCCACGGAGGAAAAACTGTTTTTT	CASSQSTEEKLFF	TRBJ1-4	.	TRBV23-1	few
TGTGCCATCAAGGGACTAGCGGGAGACCAAGAGACCCAGTACTTC	CAIKGLAGDQETQYF	TRBJ2-5	TRBD2	TRBV10-3	many
TGTGCCACTACCGGGACTGTGAACACCGGGGAGCTGTTTTTT	CATTGTVNTGELFF	TRBJ2-2	.	TRBV25-1	.
TGTGCCAGCCAGGGGGGAGTAAATCAGCCCCAGCATTTT	CASQGGVNQPQHF	TRBJ1-5	TRBD1	TRBV2	.
TGCAGTGCTAGACGGGCAGGGCATTATGGCTACACCTTC	CSARRAGHYGYTF	TRBJ1-2	.	TRBV20-1	few
TGCAGTGCTAGAGCCCCCAACTTTGAGGGCTACACCTTC	CSARAPNFEGYTF	TRBJ1-2	.	TRBV20-1	.
TGTGCCAGCAGCTTACGGCAGAACACCGGGGAGCTGTTTTTT	CASSLRQNTGELFF	TRBJ2-2	.	TRBV7-9	.
TGTGCCATCAGTGAAGTTTACACTGAAGCTTTCTTT	CAISEVYTEAFF	TRBJ1-1	.	TRBV10-3	few
TGCAGTGCTAATATCCGGGACAGTGCTGCTGGCTACACCTTC	CSANIRDSAAGYTF	TRBJ1-2	TRBD1	TRBV20-1	few
TGTGCCAGCAGCTGGGCGACTAGCGACGAGCAGTACTTC	CASSWATSDEQYF	TRBJ2-7	TRBD2	TRBV5-4	few
TGCGCCAGCACCATGACTAGCGGGGGTGAGCAGTTCTTC	CASTMTSGGEQFF	TRBJ2-1	TRBD2	TRBV10-2	few
TGCGCCAGCAGCTTGATGACTAGCGGGAGTCATACGGATACGCAGTATTTT	CASSLMTSGSHTDTQYF	TRBJ2-3	TRBD2	TRBV5-1	many
TGCAGTGCTAAGCGGGAGAGCTACGAGCAGTACTTC	CSAKRESYEQYF	TRBJ2-7	TRBD2	TRBV20-1	.
TGTGCCAGCAGTTTGGACCCCTGGACAGGCCGCTCCTATAATTCACCCCTCCACTTT	CASSLDPWTGRSYNSPLHF	TRBJ1-6	TRBD1	TRBV28	many
TGTGCCAGCAGTCTCCAACTTCCAGGGGGAAGAGAGCCCCAGCATTTT	CASSLQLPGGREPQHF	TRBJ1-5	TRBD1	TRBV27	.
TGCAGCGCCTCCCCCCATACCGGGGAGCTGTTTTTT	CSASPHTGELFF	TRBJ2-2	.	TRBV29-1	many
TGCGCCAGCATGGCCGGACTAGCGGGCACCGGGGAGCTGTTTTTT	CASMAGLAGTGELFF	TRBJ2-2	TRBD2	TRBV5-1	.
TGTGCCAGCAGTGAACGCAGGGCAGAGACCCAGTACTTC	CASSERRAETQYF	TRBJ2-5	.	TRBV2	few
TGTGCCAGCAGTTACACCGGGGAGCTGTTTTTT	CASSYTGELFF	TRBJ2-2	.	TRBV12-3/TRBV12-4	many
TGTGCCAGCAGCTTAGAACTCCGCACCGGGGAGCTGTTTTTT	CASSLELRTGELFF	TRBJ2-2	.	TRBV7-9	many
TGTGCCACCGCACGGACTAGCGGCACCTACGAGCAGTACTTC	CATARTSGTYEQYF	TRBJ2-7	TRBD2	TRBV10-3	.
TGTGCCAGCTCCACCAATGAGCAGTTCTTC	CASSTNEQFF	TRBJ2-1	.	TRBV18	.
TGTGCCAGCAGTTTCGCCAGCTACGAGCAGTACTTC	CASSFASYEQYF	TRBJ2-7	.	TRBV28	many
TGTGCCAGCAGCTTAGGTTCAGGGGCTTTGTACGAGCAGTACTTC	CASSLGSGALYEQYF	TRBJ2-7	.	TRBV13	.
TGTGCCAGCAGCCCCCAAGTATCGAGACTAGGCTACAATGAGCAGTTCTTC	CASSPQVSRLGYNEQFF	TRBJ2-1	.	TRBV7-2	many
TGTGCCAGCAGTCCCTCGGGCTCTAGCTCTGGAAACACCATATATTTT	CASSPSGSSSGNTIYF	TRBJ1-3	.	TRBV27	.
TGCGCCAGCAGCTTGGGGTCAGGGGTTCAGCCCCAGCATTTT	CASSLGSGVQPQHF	TRBJ1-5	.	TRBV5-1	.
TGTGCCAGCAGTTACAATCAGGGAATCCTAAACACCATATATTTT	CASSYNQGILNTIYF	TRBJ1-3	.	TRBV6-5	.
TGTGCCAGCAGTCAGAGGTACAATGAGCAGTTCTTC	CASSQRYNEQFF	TRBJ2-1	.	TRBV27	.
TGTGCCAGCAGTTTGATCTGGGGCCAAGAGACCCAGTACTTC	CASSLIWGQETQYF	TRBJ2-5	.	TRBV27	many
TGCAGTGCTAGCTCGACAGGGACATCCGGGGAGCTGTTTTTT	CSASSTGTSGELFF	TRBJ2-2	TRBD1	TRBV20-1	few
TGTGCCAGCAGCCCTTTTATGGGGGCAGCACCCCTCCACTTT	CASSPFMGAAPLHF	TRBJ1-6	.	TRBV3-1	.
TGCGCCAGCAGCCGGCTAATTGGGGACACTGAAGCTTTCTTT	CASSRLIGDTEAFF	TRBJ1-1	.	TRBV5-1	few
TGTGCCAGCAGCCCTTCCTTGAACACTGAAGCTTTCTTT	CASSPSLNTEAFF	TRBJ1-1	.	TRBV5-4	.
TGCGCCAGCAGTCAACCCCAGGGGGTTGAGGGCGGGGAGCTGTTTTTT	CASSQPQGVEGGELFF	TRBJ2-2	TRBD1	TRBV23-1	many
TGTGCCAGCGCTCAGGAGAGCTCCTACAATGAGCAGTTCTTC	CASAQESSYNEQFF	TRBJ2-1	.	TRBV7-8	.
TGCAGTGCTAGAATCCCAGGGCCAGATACGCAGTATTTT	CSARIPGPDTQYF	TRBJ2-3	.	TRBV20-1	many
TGTGCCAGCAGTTACTCGAGAGACCCCTCCTACGAGCAGTACTTC	CASSYSRDPSYEQYF	TRBJ2-7	.	TRBV6-5	.
TGTGCCAGCAGCCCAAGGGGGCCCTTGAAAACTGAAGCTTTCTTT	CASSPRGPLKTEAFF	TRBJ1-1	TRBD1	TRBV6-2/TRBV6-3	many
TGCAGTGCCGACGAAAGACAGGGGAGCAAAAACATTCAGTACTTC	CSADERQGSKNIQYF	TRBJ2-4	TRBD1	TRBV20-1	.
TGCAGTGCTAGAGCCCTGGTGCGGGGAGTACACACCGGGGAGCTGTTTTTT	CSARALVRGVHTGELFF	TRBJ2-2	.	TRBV20-1	few
TGTGCCAGCAGTGATGGGGCGGACACTGAAGCTTTCTTT	CASSDGADTEAFF	TRBJ1-1	.	TRBV2	.
TGTGCCAGCAGCTTAGCAGGGTTAGAATTTGGCTACACCTTC	CASSLAGLEFGYTF	TRBJ1-2	.	TRBV7-9	.
TGTGCCAGCAGCCAAGACGGCAGCAATCAGCCCCAGCATTTT	CASSQDGSNQPQHF	TRBJ1-5	.	TRBV4-2	.
TGCAGCGTTGGCCCTTTAACGGGAGAGCAGTACTTC	CSVGPLTGEQYF	TRBJ2-7	.	TRBV29-1	many